Listed below are T cell receptor beta chains from one sample, sequenced in a study of low-dose radiotherapy and immunotherapy resistance in tumors. TCRdb independently ran MiXCR on the reads; one entry per CDR3 protein. The sample records tens of thousands of distinct CDR3 sequences, over 15% being singletons. Sample: PBMCs, taken before treatment. The receptors shown here come from a male donor with prostate cancer. The CDR3 runs from the conserved cysteine through the conserved F or W.

j_call	v_call	cdr3_aa
TRBJ1-5	TRBV5-1	CASSQRQHSTYSNQPQHF
TRBJ2-2	TRBV27	CASSLGVTNTGELFF
TRBJ2-7	TRBV20-1	CSARETVDYEQYF
TRBJ2-3	TRBV5-4	CASSLRLAESTDTQYF
TRBJ2-1	TRBV19	CASSNGRAEQFF
TRBJ2-7	TRBV6-5	CASSYSPRSGEQYF
TRBJ2-3	TRBV30	CAWTRRGALLQYF
TRBJ2-3	TRBV3-1	CASSQVIDRVKDTQYF
TRBJ1-1	TRBV2	CASSDPTELEAFF
TRBJ1-2	TRBV18	CASSPTGQGANGYTF
TRBJ2-5	TRBV7-6	CASSPRGGSGETQYF
TRBJ1-2	TRBV3-1	CASSHGRDYGYTF
TRBJ2-2	TRBV7-8	CASSLVGAAGELFF
TRBJ1-1	TRBV20-1	CSAREVRDTEAFF
TRBJ2-2	TRBV4-2	CASSQVVAGDTGELFF
TRBJ2-1	TRBV10-3	CAISPKDRDVYNEQFF
TRBJ2-2	TRBV15	CATSSGLESNTGELFF
TRBJ2-3	TRBV6-2/TRBV6-3	CASSYSGGADTQYF
TRBJ2-3	TRBV2	CASSRGTGGYTQYF
TRBJ2-7	TRBV3-1	CASSQDGLAGFSSYEQYF
TRBJ2-7	TRBV4-2	CASSLGVRTGGYEQYF
TRBJ2-2	TRBV6-2/TRBV6-3	CASSYSAGSGELFF
TRBJ2-2	TRBV7-8	CASSFRVLTGELFF
TRBJ2-7	TRBV28	CASTSDSTGRYEQYF
TRBJ2-2	TRBV7-2	CASSQRGLAGSGELFF
TRBJ1-1	TRBV2	CASLGRGGTEAFF
TRBJ2-6	TRBV18	CASSRDRAAGANVLTF
TRBJ1-4	TRBV6-6	CASRGQGWRNEKLFF
TRBJ2-7	TRBV5-1	CASSGDVYEQYF
TRBJ2-5	TRBV7-9	CASRGTSKTQYF
TRBJ2-1	TRBV13	CASSSGRNEQFF
TRBJ2-3	TRBV12-3/TRBV12-4	CASSLTSGGADTQYF
TRBJ2-7	TRBV29-1	CSVEQGGSYEQYF
TRBJ2-7	TRBV6-8	CASSYATGYEQYF
TRBJ2-3	TRBV11-3	CASSARGTDTQYF
TRBJ2-7	TRBV27	CASSFRDSSYEQYF
TRBJ1-1	TRBV7-2	CASRIGRGDTEAFF
TRBJ2-5	TRBV10-2	CASSGSEGGRETQYF
TRBJ2-3	TRBV19	CATAGTGTDTQYF
TRBJ2-1	TRBV19	CASSIQTSGVHEQFF
TRBJ2-7	TRBV10-1	CASNDSWDSPTSTYTFYEQYF
TRBJ2-1	TRBV11-2	CASSLERFLAGNNEQFF
TRBJ2-5	TRBV7-2	CASSLAAGTQETQYF
TRBJ2-2	TRBV6-2/TRBV6-3	CASSGQGLVNTGELFF
TRBJ2-5	TRBV2	CASTPGGLRGTQYF
TRBJ1-1	TRBV20-1	CSARVVLNTEAFF
TRBJ2-1	TRBV29-1	CSVGTGGDGEQFF
TRBJ2-1	TRBV20-1	CSGIRSSGGATYNEQFF
TRBJ2-7	TRBV7-6	CASSHRRQGYEQYF
TRBJ2-4	TRBV14	CASSQRTHLDIQYF
TRBJ2-7	TRBV20-1	CSAPKRVASYEQYF